This is a list of T cell receptor beta chains from one sample in a study of Ad26.COV2.S vaccination and SARS-CoV-2 variants. Clones were read by immunoSEQ multiplex PCR, and TCRdb kept only the in-frame ones, dropping some. The sample consists of some 410,000 clones, about 90% of them appearing once. The input for sequencing was peripheral blood, taken in a trial of Ad26.COV2.S vaccine versus placebo. Source of these receptors: a person aged 18-60 years who received the Ad26.COV2.S COVID-19 vaccine or a placebo. Both conserved end residues are part of each CDR3. D genes are given only for firm matches. Not all rows give a size; the values are once, few, many and, for expanded clones, a class.

J gene	V gene	clone size	D gene	CDR3 protein	CDR3 DNA
TRBJ2-5	TRBV15	-	TRBD1	CATSQGGTGGETQYF	TGTGCCACCAGTCAAGGGGGGACAGGGGGAGAGACCCAGTACTTC
TRBJ1-1	TRBV5-4	-	-	CASSLRGARNTEAFF	TGTGCCAGCAGCTTGCGGGGGGCCCGGAACACTGAAGCTTTCTTT
TRBJ1-6	TRBV18	once	TRBD1	CASSPGQENSPLHF	TGTGCCAGCTCACCGGGACAGGAAAATTCACCCCTCCACTTT
TRBJ1-1	TRBV27	-	-	CASSLVGGLRTEAFF	TGTGCCAGCAGTTTAGTGGGGGGCTTAAGAACTGAAGCTTTCTTT
TRBJ2-5	TRBV19	-	TRBD1	CASSAKDRGPVQETQYF	TGTGCCAGTAGTGCAAAGGACAGGGGGCCGGTACAAGAGACCCAGTACTTC
TRBJ1-2	TRBV10-3	-	-	CAISDYEYRPNPGDYGYTF	TGTGCCATCAGTGATTATGAATACAGGCCCAACCCGGGGGACTATGGCTACACCTTC
TRBJ1-3	TRBV4-3	-	-	CASSLNTGNTIYF	TGCGCCAGCAGCTTAAACACCGGAAACACCATATATTTT
TRBJ2-1	TRBV4-1	-	TRBD2	CASSQLTGGVYNEQFF	TGCGCCAGCAGCCAACTAACTGGGGGGGTTTACAATGAGCAGTTCTTC
TRBJ2-2	TRBV24-1	once	-	CATSAPRTGELFF	TGTGCCACCAGTGCCCCAAGGACCGGGGAGCTGTTTTTT
TRBJ1-6	TRBV10-3	-	-	CAISGTVYNSPLHF	TGTGCCATCAGTGGGACAGTCTATAATTCACCCCTCCACTTT
TRBJ1-3	TRBV4-3	-	-	CASSQARDHGNTIYF	TGCGCCAGCAGCCAAGCCCGGGACCATGGAAACACCATATATTTT
TRBJ2-3	TRBV6-1	-	-	CASSEGAPSGAGVDTDTQYF	TGTGCCAGCAGTGAAGGCGCCCCGTCCGGGGCCGGGGTGGACACAGATACGCAGTATTTT
TRBJ2-7	TRBV10-3	-	-	CAISVDRTYEQYF	TGTGCCATCAGCGTGGACAGAACCTACGAGCAGTACTTC
TRBJ1-1	TRBV2	-	-	CASSANRGGMSTEAFF	TGTGCCAGCAGTGCAAACCGGGGGGGTATGAGCACTGAAGCTTTCTTT
TRBJ2-3	TRBV3-1/TRBV3-2	-	-	CASSQGPRRVVGSFTDTQYF	TGTGCCAGCAGCCAAGGGCCTAGAAGGGTGGTGGGGTCGTTCACAGATACGCAGTATTTT
TRBJ2-7	TRBV3-1/TRBV3-2	-	-	CASRGTDTNPYEQYF	TGTGCCAGCAGGGGGACGGACACAAACCCCTACGAGCAGTACTTC
TRBJ2-1	TRBV7-8	-	TRBD1	CATRISGQGALNEQFF	TGTGCCACTCGAATTTCGGGACAGGGGGCGTTAAATGAGCAGTTCTTC
TRBJ1-5	TRBV28	-	-	CASSSGGFGQPQHF	TGTGCCAGCAGTTCGGGGGGGTTCGGTCAGCCCCAGCATTTT
TRBJ1-5	TRBV9	-	-	CASSPEGGAGQPQHF	TGTGCCAGCAGCCCAGAGGGTGGCGCCGGCCAGCCCCAGCATTTT
TRBJ2-1	TRBV6-5	-	-	CASSYSRLGYNEQFF	TGTGCCAGCAGTTACTCGAGACTCGGGTACAATGAGCAGTTCTTC
TRBJ1-1	TRBV28	once	-	CASSQTGTVNTEAFF	TGTGCCAGCAGTCAAACCGGGACGGTGAACACTGAAGCTTTCTTT
TRBJ1-6	TRBV27	few	-	CASTLRTANSPLHF	TGTGCCAGCACCCTCCGGACAGCTAATTCACCCCTCCACTTT
TRBJ2-3	TRBV28	-	-	CASAGSGTDTQYF	TGTGCCAGTGCGGGGTCCGGCACAGATACGCAGTATTTT
TRBJ2-1	TRBV6-2/TRBV6-3	-	TRBD1	CASSSGTGINEQFF	TGTGCCAGCAGTTCCGGGACAGGGATCAATGAGCAGTTCTTC
TRBJ2-3	TRBV9	-	-	CATGASSTDTQYF	TGTGCCACGGGAGCGAGTAGCACAGATACGCAGTATTTT
TRBJ1-5	TRBV4-1	-	-	CASSHGGANQPQHF	TGCGCCAGCAGCCATGGGGGGGCCAATCAGCCCCAGCATTTT
TRBJ1-1	TRBV27	-	TRBD1	CASNPAYRGRKTEAFF	TGTGCCAGCAACCCGGCGTACAGGGGGCGAAAGACTGAAGCTTTCTTT
TRBJ1-6	TRBV19	-	-	CARIGGSFDNSPLHF	TGTGCCAGAATAGGAGGGAGTTTCGATAATTCACCCCTCCACTTT
TRBJ1-2	TRBV18	-	-	CASSPPPLQGSGYTF	TGTGCCAGCTCACCACCCCCTCTACAGGGTTCTGGCTACACCTTC
TRBJ1-6	TRBV2	-	-	CASSEGQSSSYNSPLHF	TGTGCCAGCAGTGAAGGCCAATCGAGCTCCTATAATTCACCCCTCCACTTT
TRBJ1-2	TRBV5-1	-	-	CASSSSGNYGYTF	TGCGCCAGCAGCTCGAGCGGAAACTATGGCTACACCTTC
TRBJ2-2	TRBV7-2	-	-	CASSANKGRELFF	TGTGCCAGCAGCGCAAACAAAGGGAGGGAGCTGTTTTTT
TRBJ2-7	TRBV5-6	-	-	CASSLDPGSGYEQYF	TGTGCCAGCAGCTTGGATCCAGGGTCAGGGTACGAGCAGTACTTC
TRBJ1-2	TRBV2	-	-	CASRLGRTNYGYTF	TGTGCCAGCAGGCTCGGGCGTACCAACTATGGCTACACCTTC
TRBJ1-3	TRBV5-6	-	-	CASSLWGIGNTIYF	TGTGCCAGCAGCTTGTGGGGGATTGGAAACACCATATATTTT
TRBJ2-3	TRBV3-1/TRBV3-2	once	-	CAQLWAGNTDTQYF	TGTGCTCAACTCTGGGCGGGGAATACGGATACGCAGTATTTT
TRBJ2-1	TRBV7-2	-	-	CASRNLGAQFEQFF	TGTGCCAGCAGGAACCTAGGGGCCCAATTTGAGCAGTTCTTC
TRBJ1-3	TRBV5-1	-	-	CASSSEWGSGNTIYF	TGCGCCAGCAGCTCTGAGTGGGGCTCTGGAAACACCATATATTTT
TRBJ2-7	TRBV18	-	-	CASSPPGTYEQYF	TGTGCCAGCTCACCACCGGGAACCTACGAGCAGTACTTC
TRBJ2-7	TRBV6-5	-	TRBD1	CASRQRQGAYEQYF	TGTGCCAGCAGGCAACGACAGGGGGCTTACGAGCAGTACTTC
TRBJ2-7	TRBV4-3	-	-	CASSQDRGQGYEQYF	TGCGCCAGCAGCCAAGATCGCGGTCAGGGCTACGAGCAGTACTTC
TRBJ1-1	TRBV6-5	once	-	CASSRSYRDGTEAFF	TGTGCCAGCAGTCGCTCCTACAGGGACGGCACTGAAGCTTTCTTT
TRBJ2-1	TRBV28	once	-	CASKDRSSYNEQFF	TGTGCCAGCAAAGATAGGAGCTCCTACAATGAGCAGTTCTTC
TRBJ2-3	TRBV3-1/TRBV3-2	-	-	CASSPPGLLDTQYF	TGTGCCAGCAGCCCCCCGGGACTGTTAGATACGCAGTATTTT
TRBJ1-5	TRBV28	-	TRBD1	CASTHRGLSNQPQHF	TGTGCCAGCACTCACAGGGGGCTTAGCAATCAGCCCCAGCATTTT
TRBJ1-1	TRBV19	-	-	CASSLGGNTEAFF	TGTGCCAGTAGCCTAGGGGGGAACACTGAAGCTTTCTTT
TRBJ1-5	TRBV7-2	once	-	CASRGTPYSNQPQHF	TGTGCCAGCAGGGGGACACCCTATAGCAATCAGCCCCAGCATTTT
TRBJ1-6	TRBV19	-	TRBD1	CASRMGQDAYNSPLHF	TGTGCCAGTAGAATGGGACAGGACGCTTATAATTCACCCCTCCACTTT
TRBJ2-5	TRBV18	-	-	CASSPIRGETQYF	TGTGCCAGCTCACCAATCAGGGGAGAGACCCAGTACTTC
TRBJ1-5	TRBV18	once	TRBD1	CASSRDRENQPQHF	TGTGCCAGCTCAAGGGACAGGGAAAATCAGCCCCAGCATTTT
TRBJ1-2	TRBV5-6	-	-	CASSLEGSLYTF	TGTGCCAGCAGCTTGGAAGGCTCGCTCTACACCTTC
TRBJ2-1	TRBV5-8	-	TRBD2	CASSSDRGGTYNEQFF	TGTGCCAGCAGCTCCGATCGGGGGGGTACCTACAATGAGCAGTTCTTC
TRBJ1-4	TRBV7-9	-	-	CASSLGTTNEKLFF	TGTGCCAGCAGCTTAGGAACAACTAATGAAAAACTGTTTTTT
TRBJ2-5	TRBV2	-	-	CASSVPRLIQETQYF	TGTGCCAGCAGTGTACCCCGACTTATCCAAGAGACCCAGTACTTC
TRBJ2-1	TRBV7-8	-	-	CASSLGRQPSYNEQFF	TGTGCCAGCAGCTTAGGTCGGCAGCCTTCCTACAATGAGCAGTTCTTC
TRBJ2-1	TRBV5-1	-	TRBD2	CASSLKAGGHEQFF	TGCGCCAGCAGCTTGAAAGCGGGGGGGCATGAGCAGTTCTTC
TRBJ2-3	TRBV11-2	-	-	CASSLVAGQITDTQYF	TGTGCCAGCAGCTTAGTGGCGGGACAGATCACAGATACGCAGTATTTT